Shown below are 19 T cell receptor beta chains from a single sample sequenced in a study of response to subunit inactivated influenza vaccine. TCRdb re-analysed the RT-PCR reads in MiXCR, keeping a single row per CDR3 protein. The sample has under 750,000 distinct CDR3 sequences; 12% are singletons. This material consisted of PBMCs from blood, taken on the day of vaccination. The source is a man aged 50 or older who received an inactivated influenza vaccine.

The chain has TRBV6-5 and TRBJ2-7; no reliable D call. Germline CDR1 and CDR2: MNHEY and SVGAGI. Trimming took 2 bases from V and 3 from J, leaving 14 bases between them. This CDR3 region has 15 residues. The CDR3 reads CASSYPAGRGYEQYF. DNA for the CDR3: TGTGCCAGCAGTTACCCGGCAGGTCGCGGCTACGAGCAGTACTTC.

The rearrangement joins TRBV5-1 to TRBJ2-3; 7 bases agree with TRBD2. Germline CDR1 reads SGHRS; CDR2 reads YFSETQ. Trimming cost V 4 bases and J 1 base; bases outside gene matches: 6. The CDR3 extends over 15 amino acids. The CDR3 region is CASSTGTTRTDTQYF. CDR3 nucleotides: TGCGCCAGCAGCACCGGGACTACCCGCACAGATACGCAGTATTTT.

A few counts support this clonotype. V and J are TRBV5-1 and TRBJ2-7, with a possible D match to TRBD2 (6 bases). The V end was cut by 4 bases, the J end by 3 bases, with 17 bases between. Germline V gene sequence: CDR1 SGHRS, CDR2 YFSETQ. This CDR3 is 15 amino acids long. The CDR3 DNA reads TGCGCCAGCAGCCTGGCCCCGGGAGCCCTCTACGAGCAGTACTTC. Protein product: CASSLAPGALYEQYF. Full variable domain (missing parts from reference TRBV5-1 and TRBJ2-7): KAGVTQTPRYLIKTRGQQVTLSCSPISGHRSVSWYQQTPGQGLQFLFEYFSETQRNKGNFPGRFSGRQFSNSRSEMNVSTLELGDSALYLCASSLAPGALYEQYFGPGTRLTVT.

In its sample, this clonotype was seen a few times. This chain uses TRBV6-2 or TRBV6-3 with TRBJ2-5; TRBD1 aligns across 9 bases. Per the germline V gene, CDR1 is MNHEY and CDR2 is SVGEGT. CDR3 length equals 15 residues. V lost 8 bases and J lost 0; bases outside the gene matches: 7. CDR3 amino acids: CASGGTGMYQETQYF. The DNA of the CDR3 is TGTGCCAGCGGCGGGACAGGGATGTACCAAGAGACCCAGTACTTC.

The rearrangement links TRBV12-3 or TRBV12-4 to TRBJ2-3, with no clear D. Trimming cost V 5 bases and J 5 bases, with 8 bases left between them. The CDR3 consists of 12 residues. CDR3 in amino acids: CASSPEVDTQYF. DNA of the CDR3: TGTGCCAGCAGTCCCGAGGTAGATACGCAGTATTTT.

This clonotype was observed at least ten times. This sequence joins TRBV12-3 or TRBV12-4 and TRBJ2-5, with D uncertain. The CDR3 sequence is 14 residues long. V lost 0 bases, J lost 5 bases, and 10 bases lay in between. The CDR3 loop reads CASSLAGQSETQYF. In nucleotides, the CDR3 is TGTGCCAGCAGTTTAGCCGGCCAGTCGGAGACCCAGTACTTC.

This clonotype was seen a handful of times. This chain links TRBV15 with TRBJ2-5; D is unresolved. The length of the CDR3 is 13 residues. Germline CDR1 LNHNV, CDR2 YYDKDF (reference sequence). The germline V and J ends were trimmed by 0 bases and 2 bases, with 4 bases remaining between them. The DNA of the CDR3 is TGTGCCACCAGCAGAGATGCGCAAGAGACCCAGTACTTC. Protein: CATSRDAQETQYF.

This clonotype was observed a handful of times. This sequence joins TRBV30 and TRBJ1-5; no reliable D call. Trimming stripped 0 bases from V and 4 bases from J, with 4 bases between. Germline V gene data show CDR1 as GTSNPN and CDR2 as SVGIG (reference sequence). This CDR3 has 12 amino acids. In DNA, the CDR3 is TGTGCCTGGAGTGTACCGAATCAGCCCCAGCATTTT. Its protein is CAWSVPNQPQHF.

This clonotype came up a few times. CDR3 coding DNA: TGTGCCAGCAGCCCCCGGGCCAATCAGCCCCAGCATTTT. It specifies CASSPRANQPQHF. The rearrangement joins TRBV12-3 or TRBV12-4 to TRBJ1-5; D is unresolved. The CDR3 sequence is 13 residues long. The germline V and J ends were trimmed by 6 bases and 3 bases, with 9 bases remaining between them.

This clonotype was picked up a small number of times. This chain links TRBV3-1 with TRBJ2-7; D possibly corresponds to TRBD2 (5 bases). CDR1 LGHDT and CDR2 YNNKEL come from the germline V gene (reference sequence). This CDR3 contains 13 residues. Trimming pared 2 bases from V and 7 bases from J, leaving 12 bases between. The CDR3 DNA reads as TGTGCCAGCAGCCAAATTAGCGTGGGAGAGCAGTACTTC. Its protein is CASSQISVGEQYF.

In this sample, this clonotype turned up many times. The rearrangement joins TRBV6-2 or TRBV6-3 to TRBJ2-2; D is ambiguous. There are 14 residues in the CDR3. The V and J ends lost 2 bases and 1 base respectively, with 5 bases between them. Germline CDR1 reads MNHEY; CDR2 reads SVGEGT. In nucleotides, the CDR3 is TGTGCCAGCAGTTACGCACAGAACACCGGGGAGCTGTTTTTT. Translated, it gives CASSYAQNTGELFF.

There are a few counts of this clonotype. The chain couples TRBV7-2 to TRBJ2-7; 8 bases fit TRBD2. CDR1 is SGHTA, CDR2 FQGNSA, per germline. J gave up 11 bases and V 3 bases, and 12 bases lay outside the gene matches. The CDR3 has 14 amino acids. CDR3 in DNA: TGTGCCAGCAGCTTGGGGACTAGTGAGACTCTGAAGTACTTC. Translated, it gives CASSLGTSETLKYF.

This clonotype was counted between two and nine times. The chain uses TRBV15 and TRBJ2-2; 11 nucleotides line up with TRBD2. V gave up 6 bases and J gave up 4 bases; unmatched junction bases: 4. Germline V CDR1 and CDR2: LNHNV, YYDKDF (reference sequence). The CDR3 extends over 15 amino acids. Here the CDR3 reads CATRHGTSGTGELFF. The CDR3 bases are TGTGCCACCAGACATGGGACTAGCGGCACCGGGGAGCTGTTTTTT.

A few counts support this clonotype. The chain recombines TRBV6-1 with TRBJ1-1, with D unresolved. The germline gives CDR1 MNHNS, CDR2 SASEGT. The CDR3 is made up of 13 amino acids. With 3 bases removed from V and 7 bases from J, the gap between germline ends came to 12 bases. CDR3 coding DNA: TGTGCCAGCAGTGACCCGGGAAAACTTGAAGCTTTCTTT. Translating gives CASSDPGKLEAFF.

The chain employs TRBV11-2 and TRBJ2-2; 7 bases match TRBD1. The trim removed 7 bases at V and 6 bases at J, leaving 8 bases unmatched. CDR3 size: 14 residues. Germline V gene lookup returns CDR1 SGHAT and CDR2 FQNNGV. CDR3 sequence: CASTPLQGAGELFF. The DNA for the CDR3 is TGTGCCAGCACCCCCCTCCAGGGGGCCGGGGAGCTGTTTTTT.

The CDR3 protein is CASSLGQAFSGANVLTF. The CDR3 DNA is TGCGCCAGCAGCTTGGGACAGGCTTTCTCTGGGGCCAACGTCCTGACTTTC. The rearrangement links TRBV5-1 to TRBJ2-6; D possibly corresponds to TRBD1 (6 bases). Germline V gene sequence: CDR1 SGHRS, CDR2 YFSETQ. V lost 0 bases and J 0 bases, leaving 10 bases between the germline ends. This CDR3 region has 17 residues. The variable domain in full, with the rest retrieved from reference TRBV5-1 and TRBJ2-6, is KAGVTQTPRYLIKTRGQQVTLSCSPISGHRSVSWYQQTPGQGLQFLFEYFSETQRNKGNFPGRFSGRQFSNSRSEMNVSTLELGDSALYLCASSLGQAFSGANVLTFGAGSRLTVL.

The V gene is TRBV7-8, the J gene TRBJ2-7; D perhaps matches TRBD1 (6 bases). From germline, CDR1 is SGHVS and CDR2 FQNEAQ. The CDR3 is 12 residues long. Trimming removed 5 bases at V and 6 bases at J, with 11 bases between. CDR3 sequence: CASSSTGREQYF. DNA of the CDR3: TGTGCCAGCAGCAGTACAGGGCGCGAGCAGTACTTC.

V is TRBV19 and J is TRBJ2-7, with 9 bases fitting TRBD1. There are 15 residues in the CDR3. Germline lookup yields CDR1 LNHDA and CDR2 SQIVND (reference sequence). The V segment lost 5 bases and the J segment 2 bases; nucleotides outside the gene matches: 7. CDR3 in DNA: TGTGCCAGTAGTCCCCACAGGGGGCTTACCTACGAGCAGTACTTC. Residues: CASSPHRGLTYEQYF.

The J gene is TRBJ2-3, the V gene TRBV5-1; no firm D call. CDR3 length: 14 amino acids. Germline loops: CDR1 SGHRS, CDR2 YFSETQ. Deletions cut 1 base from V and 5 bases from J, with 11 bases between. CDR3 bases: TGCGCCAGCAGCTTGACCCCGGGCCTAGATACGCAGTATTTT. Protein: CASSLTPGLDTQYF.